Detailed here is one T cell receptor (beta chain). Its cognate antigen is unknown. Using immunoSEQ multiplex PCR, the repertoire was profiled, and TCRdb retains in-frame clones only, with some absent. This table has tens of thousands of clones, approximately 91% appearing once. The ends lost 6 bases at V and 6 bases at J; junction bases unmatched: 14. Germline V CDR1 and CDR2: SGDLS, YYNGEE. This CDR3 has 16 residues. These data come from a study of OX40 agonist ivuxolimab in advanced cancers. Study-wide findings and caveats: CD8+ T cells (on average) carried more expanded clones than CD4+ T cells.

The TCR sequence derives from an adult with an advanced solid tumor such as melanoma, head and neck, liver or kidney cancer. The input for sequencing was CD4+ or CD8+ T cells sorted from blood, taken in a trial of the OX40 agonist ivuxolimab. The genes are TRBV9 and TRBJ1-3; 8 bases are shared with TRBD1. In DNA form, the CDR3 reads TGTGCCAGCACCCAAAATGGGGCAGGGGGCGTAAACACCATATATTTT. Translating gives CASTQNGAGGVNTIYF.